The table lists the clone carrying this TCR beta chain with a few counts. Its antigen is unknown. Via MiXCR, TCRdb re-called the reads, giving one row per CDR3 protein. The table records about 360,000 distinct CDR3 sequences, 15% to 20% of them present only once. The V gene lost 3 bases and the J gene lost 0 bases, with 6 bases spanning the gap. The CDR3 spans 14 residues. Germline CDR1 MNHEY, CDR2 SVGEGT. This sample stems from a study of T cell repertoires in cytomegalovirus infection. Study-level information: CMV infection and matching HLA type were both indicated by public TCR beta signatures. Study conclusions and caveats: Dominating the ex vivo response were TCR beta clonotypes that were CMV-specific and HLA-C-restricted.

Sample: PBMCs. The chain has TRBV6-2 or TRBV6-3 and TRBJ2-1, with D possibly TRBD1 on 5 matching bases. This receptor was taken from a human donor in good health (CMV status not recorded). Some clones in this sample may be carry-over from other donors' samples. As DNA, the CDR3 is TGTGCCAGCAGTTATAGGGGCTCCTACAATGAGCAGTTCTTC. This gives the protein CASSYRGSYNEQFF.